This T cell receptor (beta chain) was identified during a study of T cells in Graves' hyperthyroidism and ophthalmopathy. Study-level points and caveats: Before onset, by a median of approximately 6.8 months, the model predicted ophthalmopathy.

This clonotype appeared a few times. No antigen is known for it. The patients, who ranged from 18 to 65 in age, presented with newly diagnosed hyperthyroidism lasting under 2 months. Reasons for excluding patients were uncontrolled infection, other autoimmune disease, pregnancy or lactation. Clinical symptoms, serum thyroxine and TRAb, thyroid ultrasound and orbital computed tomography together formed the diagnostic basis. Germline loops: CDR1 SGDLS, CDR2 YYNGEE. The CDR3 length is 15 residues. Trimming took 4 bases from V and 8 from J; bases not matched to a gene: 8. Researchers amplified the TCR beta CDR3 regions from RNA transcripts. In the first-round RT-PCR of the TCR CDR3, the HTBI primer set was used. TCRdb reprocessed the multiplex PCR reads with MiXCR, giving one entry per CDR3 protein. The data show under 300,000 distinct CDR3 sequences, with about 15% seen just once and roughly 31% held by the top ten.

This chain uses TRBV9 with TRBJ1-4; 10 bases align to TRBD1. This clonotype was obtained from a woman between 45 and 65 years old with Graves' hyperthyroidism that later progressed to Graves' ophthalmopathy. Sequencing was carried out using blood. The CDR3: CASSFTGTGAEKLFF. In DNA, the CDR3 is TGTGCCAGCAGCTTCACCGGGACAGGGGCCGAAAAACTGTTTTTT.